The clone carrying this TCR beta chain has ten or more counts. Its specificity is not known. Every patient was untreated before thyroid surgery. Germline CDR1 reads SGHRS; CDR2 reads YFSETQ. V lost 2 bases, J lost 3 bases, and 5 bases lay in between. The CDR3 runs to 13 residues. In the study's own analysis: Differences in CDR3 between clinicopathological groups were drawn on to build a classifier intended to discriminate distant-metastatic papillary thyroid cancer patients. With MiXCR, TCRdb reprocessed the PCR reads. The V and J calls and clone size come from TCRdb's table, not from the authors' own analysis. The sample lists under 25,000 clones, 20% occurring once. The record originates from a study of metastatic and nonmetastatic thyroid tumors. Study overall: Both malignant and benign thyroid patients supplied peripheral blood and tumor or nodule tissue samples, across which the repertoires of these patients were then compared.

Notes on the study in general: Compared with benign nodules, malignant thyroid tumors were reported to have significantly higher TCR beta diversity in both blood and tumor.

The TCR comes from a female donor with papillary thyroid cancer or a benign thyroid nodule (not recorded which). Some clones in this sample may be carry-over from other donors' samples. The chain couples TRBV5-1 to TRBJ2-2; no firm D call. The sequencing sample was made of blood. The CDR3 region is CASSLAYTGELFF. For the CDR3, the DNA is TGCGCCAGCAGCTTAGCATACACCGGGGAGCTGTTTTTT.